Below, 27 T cell receptor beta chains from the same sample are listed, as sequenced in a study of STAT3 mutations in large granular lymphocyte leukemia. Their antigens are not known. Study outcomes and limitations: In T-cell large granular lymphocyte leukemia, about half of patients showed multiple immunodominant subclonotypes.

Measured with immunoSEQ multiplex PCR; TCRdb has only the in-frame clones, and not every one. The sample yields fewer than 15,000 clones, 80% to 90% seen once. The sample was PBMCs. These receptors were collected from a human donor with T large granular lymphocyte leukemia. Some clones in this sample may be carry-over from other donors' samples.

Only one count was recorded for this clone. This sequence joins TRBV30 and TRBJ1-4, with unresolved D. Trimming shortened V by 1 base and J by 5 bases, and 8 bases separated the two germline ends. CDR1 is GTSNPN and CDR2 is SVGIG in the germline V gene (reference sequence). The CDR3 has 13 residues. The CDR3 sequence: CAWSGVGNEKLFF. The CDR3 DNA reads as TGTGCCTGGAGTGGGGTAGGAAATGAAAAACTGTTTTTT.

This chain links TRBV7-8 with TRBJ1-2, with 8 bases aligning to TRBD1. The CDR3 contains 14 residues. The J segment lost 5 bases and the V segment lost 5 bases, leaving 7 bases of the junction unmatched. CDR1 SGHVS and CDR2 FQNEAQ come from the germline V gene. The CDR3 protein is CASSLRGREYGYTF. The CDR3 nucleotides are TGTGCCAGCAGCCTCAGGGGGCGCGAGTATGGCTACACCTTC.

The DNA for the CDR3 is TGTGCCAGCAGCCGAGCGGGACAGGGTGGAGATACGCAGTATTTT. Amino acids: CASSRAGQGGDTQYF. The chain joins TRBV5-5 to TRBJ2-3, with 9 positions matching TRBD1. The CDR3 is 15 amino acids. After removal of 4 bases from V and 5 bases from J, the junction contained 8 bases not matched to a gene. Germline-derived CDR1 and CDR2 are SGHKS and YYEKEE (reference sequence). Combining the CDR3 with reference TRBV5-5 and TRBJ2-3 gives the whole variable domain DAGVTQSPTHLIKTRGQQVTLRCSPISGHKSVSWYQQVLGQGPQFIFQYYEKEERGRGNFPDRFSARQFPNYSSELNVNALLLGDSALYLCASSRAGQGGDTQYFGPGTRLTVL.

The CDR3 spells CASSLEIAGGRTDTQYF. The CDR3 coding sequence is TGCGCCAGCAGCTTGGAAATAGCGGGAGGCCGCACAGATACGCAGTATTTT. V gene TRBV5-1 combines with J gene TRBJ2-3; 10 nucleotides line up with TRBD2. CDR1 SGHRS and CDR2 YFSETQ come from the germline V gene. Losses at the gene ends were 0 bases for V and 1 base for J; bases not matched to a gene: 5. The length of the CDR3 is 17 residues.

The chain is built from TRBV14 and TRBJ2-7, with D perhaps matching TRBD1 (6 bases). The CDR3 is made up of 14 amino acids. Trimming cost V 3 bases and J 4 bases, with 13 bases left between them. CDR1 is SGHDN, CDR2 FVKESK, per germline. CDR3 in amino acids: CASSQGRGRYEQYF. CDR3 in DNA: TGTGCCAGCAGCCAGGGCAGGGGTCGGTACGAGCAGTACTTC.

The chain is built from TRBV10-3 and TRBJ2-1, with 12 bases fitting TRBD2. Losses at the gene ends were 0 bases for V and 6 bases for J; bases not matched to a gene: 6. The V gene's germline CDR1 is ENHRY and CDR2 SYGVKD. CDR3 length: 17 amino acids. The CDR3 sequence is CAISESQLAGGSNEQFF. CDR3 in DNA: TGTGCCATCAGTGAGTCCCAACTAGCGGGAGGCAGCAATGAGCAGTTCTTC.

V and J are TRBV28 and TRBJ2-5, with no clear D. The germline CDR1 and CDR2 sequences are MDHEN and SYDVKM. The CDR3 totals 15 residues. V lost 1 base, J lost 7 bases, and 16 bases lay in between. The chain's CDR3 is CASSLLETPEGTQYF. DNA for the CDR3: TGTGCCAGCAGTTTATTAGAGACCCCCGAAGGGACCCAGTACTTC.

The chain joins TRBV28 to TRBJ1-5; TRBD1 matches 9 bases. Germline V gene data show CDR1 as MDHEN and CDR2 as SYDVKM. The CDR3 covers 15 residues. V lost 2 bases, J lost 3 bases, and 2 bases stayed unmatched. The CDR3 sequence: CASSLTGGNNQPQHF. The CDR3 DNA sequence: TGTGCCAGCAGTTTAACAGGGGGCAACAATCAGCCCCAGCATTTT.

V and J are TRBV28 and TRBJ2-3; no clear D gene. CDR1 MDHEN and CDR2 SYDVKM come from the germline V gene. V lost 2 bases and J 5 bases, leaving 11 bases between the germline ends. The CDR3 contains 14 residues. The CDR3 coding sequence is TGTGCCAGCAGTTTAGCCAGCCCCCGAGATACGCAGTATTTT. As protein: CASSLASPRDTQYF.

This clone was detected a few times. V usage is TRBV9 and J usage is TRBJ2-3; 9 bases agree with TRBD1. The length of the CDR3 is 14 residues. J was trimmed by 6 bases and V by 5 bases; bases with no gene match: 7. CDR1 and CDR2 from the germline V gene are SGDLS and YYNGEE. The CDR3 is CASSEQGARDTQYF. CDR3 DNA sequence: TGTGCCAGCAGTGAACAGGGGGCAAGGGATACGCAGTATTTT.

The chain couples TRBV7-2 to TRBJ2-7; 7 bases agree with TRBD2. V lost 3 bases, J lost 2 bases, and 4 bases stayed unmatched. This CDR3 spans 14 amino acids. Germline V lookup: CDR1 SGHTA, CDR2 FQGNSA. CDR3 sequence reads: CASSFRAGTYEQYF. CDR3 DNA: TGTGCCAGCAGCTTTCGAGCGGGAACCTACGAGCAGTACTTC.

As for this clone: Sequence at one end of the junction differs from germline and may be a read error. The chain combines TRBV7-7 with TRBJ2-1; 9 bases align to TRBD1. The germline CDR1 and CDR2 sequences are SSHAT and FNYEAQ (reference sequence). This CDR3 spans 13 amino acids. DNA for the CDR3: TGTGCTAGCAGCCCGACAGGGGGACCAGAGCAGTTCTTC. This gives the protein CASSPTGGPEQFF.

This clone has more than one count but fewer than ten. The rearrangement links TRBV2 to TRBJ1-4; D is undetermined. The CDR3 contains 14 residues. V was pared by 2 bases and J by 8 bases, with 12 bases between. The germline gives CDR1 SNHLY, CDR2 FYNNEI. The DNA of the CDR3 is TGTGCCAGCAGTGAATCCGGGTTTAGGGAAAAACTGTTTTTT. Translation gives CASSESGFREKLFF.

CDR3 nucleotides: TGTGCCAGCAGTTTTCTGACAGGGGGCAATCAGCCCCAGCATTTT. Translating gives CASSFLTGGNQPQHF. The genes are TRBV6-6 and TRBJ1-5; 8 nucleotides match TRBD1. V was clipped by 4 bases and J by 2 bases; unmatched bases: 4. The CDR3 runs 15 residues. Per the germline V gene, CDR1 is MNHNY and CDR2 is SVGAGI (reference sequence).

V and J are TRBV28 and TRBJ1-4; the match to TRBD1 covers 7 bases. The CDR3 sequence is 12 residues long. In germline, CDR1 is MDHEN, CDR2 SYDVKM. V lost 6 bases, J lost 5 bases, and 0 bases stayed unmatched. The CDR3 region has the DNA TGTGCCAGCAGGACAGGGAATGAAAAACTGTTTTTT. This gives the protein CASRTGNEKLFF.

V usage is TRBV6-5 and J usage is TRBJ1-3; weak D call: TRBD1 (6 bases). CDR1 is MNHEY, CDR2 SVGAGI, per germline. The CDR3 contains 16 residues. V lost 0 bases, J lost 0 bases, and 9 bases lay in between. The DNA for the CDR3 is TGTGCCAGCAGTTACTCGGGGGCACACTCTGGAAACACCATATATTTT. This encodes CASSYSGAHSGNTIYF.

The chain links TRBV6-1 to TRBJ2-1, with a tentative D call TRBD2 (5 bases). V dropped 2 bases and J dropped 12 bases, with 20 bases sitting between them. CDR3 length: 15 amino acids. CDR1 and CDR2 from the germline V gene are MNHNS and SASEGT. The chain's CDR3 is CASSEYRLARGGQFF. CDR3 nucleotides: TGTGCCAGCAGTGAATATCGGCTAGCCCGTGGAGGGCAGTTCTTC.

The rearrangement links TRBV2 to TRBJ1-1; 8 bases line up with TRBD1. The CDR3 contains 14 residues. The germline V gene has CDR1 SNHLY and CDR2 FYNNEI. The ends lost 5 bases at V and 3 bases at J; junction bases unmatched: 5. In nucleotides, the CDR3 is TGTGCCAGCAGTAAGCAGGGGGCGGACACTGAAGCTTTCTTT. Protein sequence: CASSKQGADTEAFF. Full variable domain (missing parts from reference TRBV2 and TRBJ1-1): EPEVTQTPSHQVTQMGQEVILRCVPISNHLYFYWYRQILGQKVEFLVSFYNNEISEKSEIFDDQFSVERPDGSNFTLKIRSTKLEDSAMYFCASSKQGADTEAFFGQGTRLTVV.

The V call is TRBV11-2, the J call TRBJ2-7; TRBD1 aligns across 8 bases. The length of the CDR3 is 15 residues. The junction had 8 bases not matched to a gene; V was cut back by 6 bases and J by 1 base. Germline CDR1 reads SGHAT; CDR2 reads FQNNGV. The CDR3 coding sequence is TGTGCCAGCAGTAGGACAGGGACCCTTTCCTACGAGCAGTACGTC. It yields the protein CASSRTGTLSYEQYV.

This sequence joins TRBV6-5 and TRBJ1-1; D possibly corresponds to TRBD1 (5 bases). The CDR3 has 14 amino acids. The ends were cut back, 2 bases at V and 4 bases at J, with 11 bases in the middle. The V gene's germline CDR1 is MNHEY and CDR2 SVGAGI. The CDR3 nucleotides read TGTGCCAGCAGTTACAGGGGAATGGGCACTGAAGCTTTCTTT. This codes for CASSYRGMGTEAFF.

This chain connects TRBV6-6 to TRBJ1-3; D unclear. Trimming stripped 8 bases from V and 3 bases from J, with 11 bases between. This CDR3 is 13 amino acids long. Germline CDR1 and CDR2: MNHNY and SVGAGI (reference sequence). The CDR3: CASVRADGNTIYF. In DNA form, the CDR3 reads TGTGCCAGCGTCCGAGCGGATGGAAACACCATATATTTT.

This sequence joins TRBV20-1 and TRBJ2-7; 8 bases map to TRBD1. The length of the CDR3 is 11 residues. V lost 3 bases to trimming and J lost 10 bases; unmatched junction nucleotides: 5. CDR1 is DFQATT and CDR2 is SNEGSKA in the germline V gene (reference sequence). The CDR3 DNA sequence: TGCAGTGCTAGCCCGGGGACAGGACAGTACTTC. Translation gives CSASPGTGQYF.

The V and J genes are TRBV19 and TRBJ2-5; 8 positions agree with TRBD2. The germline gives CDR1 LNHDA, CDR2 SQIVND (reference sequence). J was trimmed by 5 bases and V by 5 bases; bases with no gene match: 10. The length of the CDR3 is 15 residues. CDR3 sequence: CASSPGGAGVETQYF. The CDR3, as DNA: TGTGCCAGTAGTCCCGGGGGGGCGGGAGTGGAGACCCAGTACTTC.

V usage is TRBV7-2 and J usage is TRBJ1-2, with D unclear. Trimming took off 6 bases at V and 5 bases at J, with 16 bases between the two ends. This CDR3 has 14 amino acids. The V gene's germline CDR1 is SGHTA and CDR2 FQGNSA. The CDR3 region has the DNA TGTGCCAGCAGACTTGATAGCCAACTATATGGCTACACCTTC. Its translation is CASRLDSQLYGYTF.

The V call is TRBV4-2, the J call TRBJ1-1; 9 bases are shared with TRBD1. V shed 2 bases, J shed 8 bases, and the junction held 12 bases outside the gene matches. The CDR3 is 16 amino acids. Germline CDR1 is LGHNA and CDR2 is YNFKEQ. CDR3 protein: CASSQLDRGLGSEAFF. The CDR3 bases are TGTGCCAGCAGCCAATTGGACAGGGGCCTGGGGAGCGAAGCTTTCTTT.

The J gene is TRBJ2-7, the V gene TRBV7-8; a weak D match, TRBD2 (5 bases). Germline CDR1 is SGHVS and CDR2 is FQNEAQ. The CDR3 runs to 13 residues. V lost 0 bases, J lost 4 bases, and 7 bases lay in between. DNA for the CDR3: TGTGCCAGCAGCTTAGCACCGGGGTACGAGCAGTACGTC. Translation gives CASSLAPGYEQYV.

V usage is TRBV19 and J usage is TRBJ1-2; D remains unclear. The CDR3 totals 12 residues. Germline V lookup: CDR1 LNHDA, CDR2 SQIVND (reference sequence). V was trimmed by 0 bases and J by 6 bases, leaving 5 bases between them. CDR3 loop: CASSIDLHGYTF. Here the CDR3 DNA reads TGTGCCAGTAGTATAGATCTCCATGGCTACACCTTC.